This T cell receptor beta chain was observed in a study of Ad26.COV2.S vaccination and SARS-CoV-2 variants. The V gene's germline CDR1 is MNHEY and CDR2 SVGEGT. The V end lost 5 bases, the J end lost 6 bases, and 14 bases lay between the germline ends. The CDR3 has 14 amino acids. Only in-frame clones appear in the TCRdb table, and some are missing; sequencing was by immunoSEQ multiplex PCR. The sample yields 350,000 to 450,000 clones, around 83% seen once. Study conclusions and caveats: Among vaccine recipients, spike-specific TCR breadth exceeded that of placebo recipients. The TCR breadth and depth analyses may have produced an underestimate of total T cell responses.

As for this clone: Its target is unknown.

Treatment here: roughly 20 received Ad26.COV2.S at low or high dose, single or two shots; several received placebo; per-sample allocation not given. Specimen acquisition occurred on day 63 following the initial vaccine or placebo injection. V gene TRBV6-2 or TRBV6-3 combines with J gene TRBJ1-5, with TRBD1 as a possible D gene (6 bases). The specimen was peripheral blood, collected in a trial of Ad26.COV2.S vaccine versus placebo. This receptor was taken from a person between 18 and 65 years old who received the Ad26.COV2.S COVID-19 vaccine or a placebo. This chain's CDR3 is CASSTGQLRQPQHF. The CDR3 region has the DNA TGTGCCAGCAGTACTGGACAGCTCCGTCAGCCCCAGCATTTT.